Presented here are 18 T cell receptor beta chains from one specimen sequenced in a study of blood T cells in healthy people across ages. A sample-barcoded 5' primer and a J-beta primer mix were used in a second PCR of roughly 6 to 11 cycles. TCRdb recomputed calls from the 5' RACE reads with MiXCR, one row per CDR3 protein. The data contain roughly 1.5 million distinct CDR3 sequences, less than 45% of them singletons. Sequenced sample: blood. The receptors stem from a woman between 18 and 30 years old in good health.

The chain links TRBV6-1 to TRBJ1-1, with 9 bases identical to TRBD1. This CDR3 is 17 amino acids long. Per the germline V gene, CDR1 is MNHNS and CDR2 is SASEGT. The V segment lost 6 bases and the J segment 5 bases; nucleotides outside the gene matches: 16. The CDR3 coding sequence is TGTGCCAGCAGACCTAAGATTGGACAGGGGATATGGACTGAAGCTTTCTTT. Translated: CASRPKIGQGIWTEAFF.

The chain is built from TRBV5-1 and TRBJ2-1; a possible D gene is TRBD2 (5 bases). Germline CDR1 reads SGHRS; CDR2 reads YFSETQ. The CDR3 sequence is 14 residues long. V lost 6 bases and J lost 8, with 18 bases in between. The CDR3 is CASMAGSLTDEQFF. In DNA form, the CDR3 reads TGCGCCAGCATGGCGGGCAGTTTAACGGATGAGCAGTTCTTC.

The rearrangement joins TRBV20-1 to TRBJ2-7; weak D call: TRBD2 (6 bases). The J call is uncertain, as TRBJ2-5 better fits the DNA end. In germline, CDR1 is DFQATT, CDR2 SNEGSKA (reference sequence). The CDR3 has 12 amino acids. DNA for the CDR3: TGCAGTGCTAACAAGGAGGGGGAGACCCAGTACTTC. Protein product: CSANKEGETQYF.

V is TRBV19 and J is TRBJ2-1, with D maybe TRBD2 (5 bases). V dropped 3 bases and J dropped 5 bases, with 11 bases sitting between them. The V gene's germline CDR1 is LNHDA and CDR2 SQIVND (reference sequence). This CDR3 has 14 residues. CDR3 sequence reads: CASSMASIDNEQFF. The CDR3 coding sequence is TGTGCCAGTAGTATGGCTAGCATCGACAATGAGCAGTTCTTC.

Concerning this clonotype: A much larger clone lies a single base off, so this may be a read error. The chain uses TRBV4-3 and TRBJ2-3; TRBD2 aligns across 12 bases. The CDR3 is 16 residues long. V lost 5 bases, J lost 0 bases, and 3 bases stayed unmatched. In germline, CDR1 is LGHNA, CDR2 YSLEER. The CDR3 protein is CASSKGTSGSTDTQYF. The CDR3 coding sequence is TGCGCCAGCAGCAAAGGGACTAGCGGGAGCACAGATACGCAGTATTTT.

J is TRBJ2-7 and V is TRBV20-1, with D unresolved. The V and J ends lost 6 bases and 0 bases respectively, with 9 bases between them. CDR1 is DFQATT, CDR2 SNEGSKA, per germline (reference sequence). The CDR3 spans 12 residues. CDR3 sequence reads: CSASLDSYEQYF. CDR3 coding DNA: TGCAGTGCGAGCCTGGACTCCTACGAGCAGTACTTC.

The chain combines TRBV5-1 with TRBJ1-5, with D possibly matching TRBD1 (5 bases). The CDR3 runs 17 residues. Germline CDR1 and CDR2: SGHRS and YFSETQ. V was cut by 4 bases and J by 2 bases, with 19 bases left in between. In nucleotides, the CDR3 is TGCGCCAGCAGCAAAACCCAGGGCGGGGAAGGCAATCAGCCCCAGCATTTT. Its translation is CASSKTQGGEGNQPQHF.

J is TRBJ1-2 and V is TRBV11-2; no clear D. Germline V gene lookup returns CDR1 SGHAT and CDR2 FQNNGV. CDR3 length: 14 residues. Trimming took off 3 bases at V and 3 bases at J, with 11 bases between the two ends. The CDR3 coding sequence is TGTGCCAGCAGCTTGGAGGCAGCTTACTATGGCTACACCTTC. Residues: CASSLEAAYYGYTF.

The J gene is TRBJ2-7, the V gene TRBV18, with TRBD2 identical over 12 bases. This CDR3 is built from 15 residues. J was trimmed by 3 bases and V by 5 bases; bases with no gene match: 5. Germline V CDR1 and CDR2: KGHSH, LQKENI. The CDR3 here is CASSSTSGRLYEQYF. CDR3 bases: TGTGCCAGCTCATCTACTAGCGGGAGGCTCTACGAGCAGTACTTC.

This clonotype was observed a few times. The rearrangement joins TRBV4-2 to TRBJ2-5; the match to TRBD1 covers 10 bases. Losses at the gene ends were 4 bases for V and 2 bases for J; bases not matched to a gene: 10. The CDR3 covers 17 residues. Per germline, CDR1 LGHNA and CDR2 YNFKEQ. As DNA, the CDR3 is TGTGCCAGCAGCCGCAACGGACAGGGGGATTATCAAGAGACCCAGTACTTC. Protein product: CASSRNGQGDYQETQYF.

This chain joins TRBV20-1 and TRBJ2-3, with 9 nucleotides matching TRBD1. Germline values: CDR1 DFQATT, CDR2 SNEGSKA (reference sequence). The CDR3 sequence is 17 residues long. Unmatched junction bases numbered 16, after V lost 5 bases and J lost 4 bases. The CDR3 DNA reads as TGCAGTGCTGGGGTCCTTAAGGGACAGGGTTTTGCAGATACGCAGTATTTT. Its protein is CSAGVLKGQGFADTQYF.

V gene TRBV7-8 combines with J gene TRBJ2-3, with D uncertain. Germline-derived CDR1 and CDR2 are SGHVS and FQNEAQ. The CDR3 extends over 13 amino acids. Trimming left V 1 base short and J 8 bases short, with 10 bases between. The CDR3 DNA follows: TGTGCCAGCAGCTTAGTCTTAGCTGGTACGCAGTATTTT. This encodes CASSLVLAGTQYF.

A few counts support this clonotype. The J gene is TRBJ2-5, the V gene TRBV28, with 9 bases that match TRBD2. The CDR3 totals 17 residues. CDR1 is MDHEN, CDR2 SYDVKM, per germline. The trim removed 3 bases at V and 4 bases at J, leaving 12 bases unmatched. The CDR3 spells CASSFLGSGRGGETQYF. CDR3 sequence (DNA): TGTGCCAGCAGTTTTCTTGGTAGCGGGAGAGGGGGAGAGACCCAGTACTTC.

The rearrangement joins TRBV30 to TRBJ2-7, with D hard to call. Trimming took off 3 bases at V and 4 bases at J, with 10 bases between the two ends. The length of the CDR3 is 12 residues. The germline CDR1 and CDR2 sequences are GTSNPN and SVGIG (reference sequence). The CDR3: CAWSVWAYEQYF. The CDR3 coding sequence is TGTGCCTGGAGCGTTTGGGCTTACGAGCAGTACTTC.

This clonotype has just a few counts. V is TRBV12-3 or TRBV12-4 and J is TRBJ2-1; no definite D call. V shed 5 bases and J shed 10 bases, with 12 bases lying between them. The CDR3 loop spans 12 amino acids. In DNA form, the CDR3 reads TGTGCCAGCAGTCCCCGTCAGTACGAGCAGTTCTTC. Amino acids: CASSPRQYEQFF.

The chain is built from TRBV4-3 and TRBJ1-1; D gene uncertain. This CDR3 has 15 amino acids. Trimming took 0 bases from V and 3 from J, leaving 11 bases between them. Germline V gives CDR1 LGHNA, CDR2 YSLEER. The chain's CDR3 is CASSQDPGTDTEAFF. CDR3 nucleotide sequence: TGCGCCAGCAGCCAAGATCCGGGCACAGACACTGAAGCTTTCTTT.

This clonotype was recorded a few times. A much larger clone is a single base away; this may be a read error. The rearrangement joins TRBV4-3 to TRBJ1-6; 8 bases fit TRBD1. Germline CDR1 reads LGHNA; CDR2 reads YSLEER. This CDR3 has 15 residues. Written as DNA, the CDR3 is TGCGCCAGCAGCCTTTCAGGGGGCAGGGATTCACCCCCCCACTTT. Its translation: CASSLSGGRDSPPHF.

As to this clonotype: A much larger clone lies one base from this, so it may be a read error. The CDR3 spells CSVADTLSRTQFF. CDR3 nucleotide sequence: TGCAGCGTTGCCGACACCCTTTCGCGGACCCAGTTCTTC. The V and J genes are TRBV29-1 and TRBJ2-1; D gene uncertain. The V end was cut by 4 bases, the J end by 13 bases, with 20 bases between. Germline values: CDR1 SQVTM, CDR2 ANQGSEA. This CDR3 contains 13 residues.